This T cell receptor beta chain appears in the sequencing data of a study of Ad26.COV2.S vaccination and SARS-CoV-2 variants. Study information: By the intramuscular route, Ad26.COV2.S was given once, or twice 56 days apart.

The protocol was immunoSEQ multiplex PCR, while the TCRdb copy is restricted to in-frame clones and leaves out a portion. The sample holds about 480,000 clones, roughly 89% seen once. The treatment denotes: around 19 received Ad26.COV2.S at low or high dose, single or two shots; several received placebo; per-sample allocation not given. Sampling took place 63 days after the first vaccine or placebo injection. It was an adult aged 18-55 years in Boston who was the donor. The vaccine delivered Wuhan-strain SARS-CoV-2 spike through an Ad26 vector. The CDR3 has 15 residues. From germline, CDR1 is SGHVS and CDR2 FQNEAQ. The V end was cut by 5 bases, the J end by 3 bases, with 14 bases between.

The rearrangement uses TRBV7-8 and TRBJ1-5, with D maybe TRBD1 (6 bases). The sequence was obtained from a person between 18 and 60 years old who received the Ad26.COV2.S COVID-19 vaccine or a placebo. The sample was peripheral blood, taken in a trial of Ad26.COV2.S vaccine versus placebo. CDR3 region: CASSLSDRSNQPQHF. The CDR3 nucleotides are TGTGCCAGCAGCCTTAGTGACAGGTCCAATCAGCCCCAGCATTTT.